The 19 T cell receptor beta chains reported below all come from one sample, sequenced in a study of blood T cell repertoires in COVID-19 (dated by TCRdb to 2020 to 2022). To prepare the library, the immunoSEQ multiplex PCR assay was applied. In TCRdb, the immuneACCESS table is reduced to in-frame sequences with V and J assigned. These tables do not hold every clone; where another copy was compared, an unresolved V gene accounts for under half, and the others remain unexplained. The sample contains fewer than 120,000 clones, roughly 85% of them found a single time. Of the sample, approximately 16% falls within the top ten clones. What was sequenced was peripheral blood. The origin of the receptors is an elderly woman with active or convalescent COVID-19.

As DNA, the CDR3 is TGCGCCAGCAGCCAAGAACGGCCTGGGAGGGGAAACACCATATATTTT. Amino acids: CASSQERPGRGNTIYF. The chain joins TRBV4-3 to TRBJ1-3; D remains ambiguous. Between the trimmed V and J ends, which lost 0 bases and 4 bases, there was a span of 13 bases. Germline loops: CDR1 LGHNA, CDR2 YSLEER. The CDR3 has 16 amino acids.

CDR3 in amino acids: CASSTGTSGRAVEQFF. The CDR3 nucleotides are TGTGCCAGCAGTACCGGGACTAGCGGGAGGGCCGTTGAGCAGTTCTTC. J is TRBJ2-1 and V is TRBV28; 16 bases agree with TRBD2. This CDR3 has 16 residues. J was trimmed by 9 bases and V by 5 bases; bases with no gene match: 7. CDR1 MDHEN and CDR2 SYDVKM come from the germline V gene.

This chain links TRBV25-1 with TRBJ2-3, with TRBD2 matching over 11 bases. Germline V gives CDR1 MGHDK, CDR2 SYGVNS. This CDR3 contains 15 residues. Unmatched junction bases numbered 1, after V lost 3 bases and J lost 2 bases. CDR3 protein: CASSEGLAVTDTQYF. The DNA for the CDR3 is TGTGCCAGCAGTGAGGGACTAGCGGTCACAGATACGCAGTATTTT.

The rearrangement uses TRBV18 and TRBJ1-5, with 8 bases lining up with TRBD1. V gave up 3 bases and J gave up 3 bases; unmatched junction bases: 7. The length of the CDR3 is 16 residues. Germline V gene sequence: CDR1 KGHSH, CDR2 LQKENI. This CDR3 is CASSPGQAGTNQPQHF. The CDR3 DNA sequence: TGTGCCAGCTCACCGGGACAGGCGGGGACCAATCAGCCCCAGCATTTT.

The rearrangement links TRBV9 to TRBJ2-2; 7 nucleotides match TRBD2. Germline loops: CDR1 SGDLS, CDR2 YYNGEE. The CDR3 is 15 amino acids. J was trimmed by 4 bases and V by 10 bases; bases with no gene match: 13. The CDR3 sequence: CAPGGEGRSTGELFF. The DNA of the CDR3 is TGTGCCCCTGGGGGGGAGGGCCGTAGCACCGGGGAGCTGTTTTTT. The full variable domain, its missing parts supplied by reference TRBV9 and TRBJ2-2, is DSGVTQTPKHLITATGQRVTLRCSPRSGDLSVYWYQQSLDQGLQFLIQYYNGEERAKGNILERFSAQQFPDLHSELNLSSLELGDSALYFCAPGGEGRSTGELFFGEGSRLTVL.

The chain has TRBV23-1 and TRBJ2-1; TRBD1 aligns across 7 bases. TRBV23-1 has ORF status, its function being uncertain. V was clipped by 6 bases and J by 7 bases; unmatched bases: 12. The CDR3 totals 15 residues. The CDR3 coding sequence is TGCGCCAGCAGCCAGCATCCGGGACAGCTTAATGAGCAGTTCTTC. Translated, it gives CASSQHPGQLNEQFF.

The chain carries TRBV6-1 and TRBJ2-7, with D maybe TRBD2 (6 bases). Germline CDR1 MNHNS, CDR2 SASEGT. The CDR3 covers 16 residues. Trimming took 2 bases from V and 0 from J, leaving 14 bases between them. DNA of the CDR3: TGTGCCAGCAGTGAATTCCTTGGGGGGAGCTCCTACGAGCAGTACTTC. Translating it yields CASSEFLGGSSYEQYF.

The gene calls are TRBV7-3 and TRBJ2-3; 13 positions match TRBD2. Germline CDR1 SGHTA, CDR2 FQGTGA. The CDR3 is 13 amino acids. The V segment lost 8 bases and the J segment 6 bases; nucleotides outside the gene matches: 2. For the CDR3, the DNA is TGTGCCAGCGGGACTAGCGGGGCGGATACGCAGTATTTT. The encoded protein is CASGTSGADTQYF.

The V call is TRBV30, the J call TRBJ1-4, with 7 positions matching TRBD1. CDR1 GTSNPN and CDR2 SVGIG come from the germline V gene (reference sequence). The CDR3 is 16 amino acids. With V trimmed by 4 bases and J by 1 base, 9 bases remained unmatched. The CDR3 bases are TGTGCCTGGACCATGTGGAGGGGGCGAACTAATGAAAAACTGTTTTTT. As protein: CAWTMWRGRTNEKLFF. The whole variable domain, remainder taken from reference TRBV30 and TRBJ1-4, is SQTIHQWPATLVQPVGSPLSLECTVEGTSNPNLYWYRQAAGRGLQLLFYSVGIGQISSEVPQNLSASRPQDRQFILSSKKLLLSDSGFYLCAWTMWRGRTNEKLFFGSGTQLSVL.

The chain is built from TRBV5-4 and TRBJ2-5; 8 bases fit TRBD2. V shed 0 bases and J 7 bases; nucleotides not matched to a gene: 8. CDR3 length equals 15 residues. Germline CDR1 and CDR2: SGHNT and YYREEE (reference sequence). CDR3 sequence: CASSLGTSTKGTQYF. CDR3 in DNA: TGTGCCAGCAGCTTGGGGACTAGCACGAAGGGGACCCAGTACTTC.

This rearrangement joins TRBV3-1 (or the pseudogene TRBV3-2) to TRBJ2-1, with 11 bases identical to TRBD2. CDR3 length: 17 amino acids. V dropped 3 bases and J dropped 3; count of bases not matched to a gene: 7. Germline CDR1 LGHDT, CDR2 YNNKEL (reference sequence). Here the CDR3 reads CASSQDSTSGDYNEQFF. The CDR3 bases are TGTGCCAGCAGCCAGGACTCGACTAGCGGGGACTACAATGAGCAGTTCTTC.

The chain employs TRBV12-3 or TRBV12-4 and TRBJ1-2; D unresolved. V lost 3 bases and J 2 bases, leaving 4 bases between the germline ends. The CDR3 is made up of 12 amino acids. Here the CDR3 DNA reads TGTGCCAGCAGTTTTGAGAACTATGGCTACACCTTC. Translating gives CASSFENYGYTF.

The chain links TRBV12-3 or TRBV12-4 to TRBJ2-4, with D hard to call. The CDR3 loop spans 12 amino acids. V dropped 6 bases and J dropped 2 bases, with 5 bases sitting between them. CDR3 loop: CASSHTKNIQYF. The CDR3 coding sequence is TGTGCCAGCAGCCACACCAAAAACATTCAGTACTTC.

The chain employs TRBV18 and TRBJ2-3; 14 bases agree with TRBD2. Trimming removed 0 bases from V and 2 bases from J; junction bases left unmatched: 1. Per the germline V gene, CDR1 is KGHSH and CDR2 is LQKENI. This CDR3 is built from 17 residues. The CDR3 protein is CASSPPTSGRDTDTQYF. CDR3 DNA: TGTGCCAGCTCACCACCGACTAGCGGGAGGGACACAGATACGCAGTATTTT.

This chain joins TRBV13 and TRBJ1-1; D possibly corresponds to TRBD1 (6 bases). The V gene lost 1 base and the J gene lost 2 bases, with 11 bases spanning the gap. This CDR3 spans 15 amino acids. Germline CDR1 and CDR2: PRHDT and FYEKMQ (reference sequence). The CDR3 DNA sequence: TGTGCCAGCAGCTTAGTGGCAGGGGCCAACACTGAAGCTTTCTTT. It codes for CASSLVAGANTEAFF.

This clone was observed a few times. The rearrangement joins TRBV10-3 to TRBJ2-1, with TRBD2 identical over 15 bases. The CDR3 sequence is 14 residues long. J was trimmed by 7 bases and V by 8 bases; bases with no gene match: 3. Germline values: CDR1 ENHRY, CDR2 SYGVKD. CDR3 in amino acids: CAIGTSGRLNEQFF. In DNA form, the CDR3 reads TGTGCCATCGGGACTAGCGGGAGGCTAAATGAGCAGTTCTTC.

The rearrangement links TRBV19 to TRBJ2-5; no reliable D call. This CDR3 spans 14 amino acids. The V end lost 4 bases, the J end lost 7 bases, and 16 bases lay between the germline ends. Germline CDR1 is LNHDA and CDR2 is SQIVND (reference sequence). The CDR3 reads CASSSWAKLGTQYF. The DNA of the CDR3 is TGTGCCAGTAGTAGTTGGGCCAAGCTCGGGACCCAGTACTTC.

In this sample, this clone turned up a few times. The chain joins TRBV4-1 to TRBJ2-7; 8 nucleotides match TRBD2. This CDR3 comprises 15 residues. V lost 3 bases and J lost 2; bases outside the gene matches: 6. Germline values: CDR1 MGHRA, CDR2 YSYEKL. The CDR3: CASSQSASGPYEQYF. CDR3 bases: TGCGCCAGCAGCCAGTCGGCTAGCGGGCCCTACGAGCAGTACTTC.

This rearrangement joins TRBV4-3 to TRBJ2-7; D is undetermined. CDR1 is LGHNA and CDR2 is YSLEER in the germline V gene. The CDR3 sequence is 13 residues long. V was trimmed by 0 bases and J by 2 bases, leaving 5 bases between them. CDR3 nucleotides: TGCGCCAGCAGCCAAGACAGGACCTACGAGCAGTACTTC. It is translated as CASSQDRTYEQYF.